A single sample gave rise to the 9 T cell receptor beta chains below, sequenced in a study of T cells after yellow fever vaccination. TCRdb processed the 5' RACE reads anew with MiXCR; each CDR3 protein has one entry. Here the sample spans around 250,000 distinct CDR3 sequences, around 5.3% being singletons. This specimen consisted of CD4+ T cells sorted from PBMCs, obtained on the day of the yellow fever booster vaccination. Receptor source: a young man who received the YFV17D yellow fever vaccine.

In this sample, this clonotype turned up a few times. This CDR3 reads CSAQKSYEQYF. In DNA, the CDR3 is TGCAGTGCTCAGAAGTCCTACGAGCAGTACTTC. The rearrangement joins TRBV20-1 to TRBJ2-7; unclear D gene. Between the trimmed V and J ends, which lost 5 bases and 1 base, there was a span of 6 bases. The CDR3 has 11 residues. CDR1 is DFQATT, CDR2 SNEGSKA, per germline (reference sequence).

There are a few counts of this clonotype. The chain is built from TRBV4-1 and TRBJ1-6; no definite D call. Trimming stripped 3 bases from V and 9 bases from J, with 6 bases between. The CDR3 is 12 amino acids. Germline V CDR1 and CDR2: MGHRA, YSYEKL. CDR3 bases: TGCGCCAGCAGCCAGATTGGTTCACCCCTCCACTTT. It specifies CASSQIGSPLHF.

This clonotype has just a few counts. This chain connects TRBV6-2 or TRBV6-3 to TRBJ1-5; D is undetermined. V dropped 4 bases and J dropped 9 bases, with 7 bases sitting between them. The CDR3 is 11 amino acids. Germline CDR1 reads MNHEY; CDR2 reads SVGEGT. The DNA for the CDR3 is TGTGCCAGCAGTTTCGGTGGGCCCCAGCATTTT. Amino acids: CASSFGGPQHF.

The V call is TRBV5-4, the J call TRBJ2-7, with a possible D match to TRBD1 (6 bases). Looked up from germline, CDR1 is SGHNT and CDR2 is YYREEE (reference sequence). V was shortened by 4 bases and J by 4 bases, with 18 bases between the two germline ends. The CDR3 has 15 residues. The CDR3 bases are TGTGCCAGCAGCCAACGTCCAGGGGCGCCTTACGAGCAGTACTTC. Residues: CASSQRPGAPYEQYF. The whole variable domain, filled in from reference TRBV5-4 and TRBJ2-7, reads ETGVTQSPTHLIKTRGQQVTLRCSSQSGHNTVSWYQQALGQGPQFIFQYYREEENGRGNFPPRFSGLQFPNYSSELNVNALELDDSALYLCASSQRPGAPYEQYFGPGTRLTVT.

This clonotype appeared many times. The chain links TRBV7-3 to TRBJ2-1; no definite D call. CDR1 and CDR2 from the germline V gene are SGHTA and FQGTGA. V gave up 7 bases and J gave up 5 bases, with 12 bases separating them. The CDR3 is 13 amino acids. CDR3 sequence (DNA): TGTGCCAGCAATCTAGGACCCAACAATGAGCAGTTCTTC. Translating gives CASNLGPNNEQFF. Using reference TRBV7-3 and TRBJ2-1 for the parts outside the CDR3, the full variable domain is GAGVSQTPSNKVTEKGKYVELRCDPISGHTALYWYRQSLGQGPEFLIYFQGTGAADDSGLPNDRFFAVRPEGSVSTLKIQRTERGDSAVYLCASNLGPNNEQFFGPGTRLTVL.

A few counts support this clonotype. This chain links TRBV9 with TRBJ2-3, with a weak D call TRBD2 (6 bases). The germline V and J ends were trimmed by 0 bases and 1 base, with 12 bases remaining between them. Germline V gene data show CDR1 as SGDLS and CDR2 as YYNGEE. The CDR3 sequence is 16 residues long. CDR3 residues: CASSVEGGGGTDTQYF. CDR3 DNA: TGTGCCAGCAGCGTAGAGGGCGGCGGGGGCACAGATACGCAGTATTTT.

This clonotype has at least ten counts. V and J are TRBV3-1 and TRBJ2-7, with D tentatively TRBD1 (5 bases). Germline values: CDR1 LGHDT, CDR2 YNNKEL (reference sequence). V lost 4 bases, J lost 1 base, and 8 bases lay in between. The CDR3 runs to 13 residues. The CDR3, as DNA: TGTGCCAGCAGCCGGCAGGGTTCCTACGAGCAGTACGTC. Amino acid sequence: CASSRQGSYEQYV.

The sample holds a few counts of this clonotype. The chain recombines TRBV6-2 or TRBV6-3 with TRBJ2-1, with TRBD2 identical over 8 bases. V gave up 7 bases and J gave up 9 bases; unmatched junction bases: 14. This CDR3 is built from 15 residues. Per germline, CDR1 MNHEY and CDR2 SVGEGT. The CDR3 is CASTPGGVRSTEQFF. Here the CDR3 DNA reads TGTGCCAGCACCCCCGGGGGGGTACGATCGACTGAGCAGTTCTTC.

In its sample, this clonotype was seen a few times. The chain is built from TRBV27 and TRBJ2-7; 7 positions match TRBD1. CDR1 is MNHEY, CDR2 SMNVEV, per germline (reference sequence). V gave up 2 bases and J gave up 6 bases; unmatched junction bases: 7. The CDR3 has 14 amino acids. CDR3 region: CASSLRAQGIEQYF. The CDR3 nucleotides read TGTGCCAGCAGTTTAAGAGCACAGGGGATCGAGCAGTACTTC.